This is a list of T cell receptor beta chains from one sample in a study of T cell responses to AZD1222 COVID-19 vaccine. The method was immunoSEQ multiplex PCR; TCRdb's version includes in-frame clones alone and lacks a portion of them. The sample lists fewer than 150,000 clones, 88% occurring once. Material: peripheral blood, obtained on day 0 of AZD1222 vaccination. These receptors came from an adult in good health. Each CDR3 is given without its conserved first and last residue. Fields, in order: J gene, V gene, CDR3 protein.

>TRBJ1-1|TRBV27
ASSLLGTGRDTEAF
>TRBJ1-6|TRBV3-1/TRBV3-2
ASSQVFSGGRKSSYNSPLH
>TRBJ2-7|TRBV5-4
ASSRLAGSYEQY
>TRBJ1-6|TRBV5-5
ASSLSKNSPLH
>TRBJ1-3|TRBV6-5
ASTKGIVSGNTIY
>TRBJ2-7|TRBV3-1/TRBV3-2
ASSQDFAVGKGYEQY
>TRBJ1-2|TRBV28
ASTRGQAGYT
>TRBJ2-5|TRBV10-1
ASSDKRQNYQETQY
>TRBJ1-2|TRBV6-1
ASSEGRTGYGYT
>TRBJ2-2|TRBV7-9
ASSLGSGTGELF
>TRBJ1-5|TRBV30
AWSDPGTGLNQPQH
>TRBJ1-6|TRBV19
ASIDRYNSPLH
>TRBJ2-4|TRBV15
ATSRYPSGGAKNIQY
>TRBJ2-2|TRBV29-1
SVEEQPTGELF
>TRBJ1-2|TRBV27
ASSLLGSPNYGYT
>TRBJ2-6|TRBV6-5
ASTERSSGANVLT
>TRBJ2-3|TRBV11-2
ASSFKIETLTDTQY
>TRBJ2-6|TRBV5-4
ASYRVSGANVLT
>TRBJ1-5|TRBV28
ASSLISFNQPQH
>TRBJ2-1|TRBV27
ASNFRGLSEQF
>TRBJ1-1|TRBV28
ASTWTGGYTEAF
>TRBJ2-1|TRBV29-1
SAFTSGGYNEQF
>TRBJ2-5|TRBV3-1/TRBV3-2
ASSKGPTQY
>TRBJ1-4|TRBV5-1
ASSTRTDSTNEKLF
>TRBJ1-3|TRBV5-4
ASSLMGRDTIY
>TRBJ1-5|TRBV3-1/TRBV3-2
ASSQGQNQPQH
>TRBJ2-1|TRBV9
ASSVGPPTGEQF
>TRBJ1-2|TRBV30
AYRALREGYT
>TRBJ1-5|TRBV2
ASSEIVVSNQPQH
>TRBJ2-5|TRBV6-1
ASSERGQRQETQY
>TRBJ1-1|TRBV19
ASSIKSYTEAF
>TRBJ2-7|TRBV30
AWENTGQRYEQY
>TRBJ1-6|TRBV7-9
ASSQGSSYNSPLH
>TRBJ2-1|TRBV3-1/TRBV3-2
ASSRPDSNEQF
>TRBJ1-6|TRBV19
ASTYKANSPLH
>TRBJ2-5|TRBV3-1/TRBV3-2
ASSQIAGARETQY
>TRBJ2-2|TRBV5-5
ASSWETGVTGELF
>TRBJ2-7|TRBV30
AWSESYEQY
>TRBJ1-1|TRBV6-4
ASSDSPGASNTEAF
>TRBJ1-3|TRBV2
ASSAPGRAISGNTIY